This T cell receptor beta chain comes out of a study of T cell responses to AZD1222 COVID-19 vaccine. Study results and limitations: Researchers took repertoire samples only after the peak T cell response had come.

Germline-derived CDR1 and CDR2 are MGHRA and YSYEKL. The CDR3 extends over 13 amino acids. V lost 0 bases and J lost 7, with 9 bases in between. About this clone itself: What it binds is unknown.

The data were produced by immunoSEQ multiplex PCR, yet TCRdb's version contains in-frame clones alone and is incomplete. The sample contains 90,000 to 120,000 clones, 87% of which appear only once. Sequencing used peripheral blood, obtained 28 days after the second AZD1222 dose. V usage is TRBV4-1 and J usage is TRBJ1-2; D remains ambiguous. The sequence derives from an adult who received the AZD1222 COVID-19 vaccine. CDR3 loop: CASSQETEGGYTF. The CDR3 DNA is TGCGCCAGCAGCCAAGAGACCGAAGGTGGCTACACCTTC.